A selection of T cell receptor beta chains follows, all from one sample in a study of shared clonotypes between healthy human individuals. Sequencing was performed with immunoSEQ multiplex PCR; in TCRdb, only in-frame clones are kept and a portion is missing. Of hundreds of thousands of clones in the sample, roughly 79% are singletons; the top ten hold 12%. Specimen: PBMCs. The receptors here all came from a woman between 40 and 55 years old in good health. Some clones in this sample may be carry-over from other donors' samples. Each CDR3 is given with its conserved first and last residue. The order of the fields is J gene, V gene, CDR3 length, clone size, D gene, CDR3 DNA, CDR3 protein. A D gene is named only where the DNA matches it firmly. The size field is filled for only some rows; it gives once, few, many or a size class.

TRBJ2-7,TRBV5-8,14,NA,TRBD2,TGTGCCAGCAGCTCGGGGGGATTAGGCTACGAGCAGTACTTC,CASSSGGLGYEQYF
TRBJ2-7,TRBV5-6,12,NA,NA,TGTGCCAGCAGCCTACAATCCCACGAGCAGTACTTC,CASSLQSHEQYF
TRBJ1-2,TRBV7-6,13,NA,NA,TGTGCCAGCAGCCGACGAAAGACCTATGGCTACACCTTC,CASSRRKTYGYTF
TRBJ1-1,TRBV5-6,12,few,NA,TGTGCCAGCAGCCACGGGAACACTGAAGCTTTCTTT,CASSHGNTEAFF
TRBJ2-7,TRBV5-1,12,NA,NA,TGCGCCAGCAGCTTGACAGATTACGAGCAGTACTTC,CASSLTDYEQYF
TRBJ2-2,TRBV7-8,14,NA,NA,TGTGCCAGCAGCTTAGTGGGAGGCACCGGGGAGCTGTTTTTT,CASSLVGGTGELFF
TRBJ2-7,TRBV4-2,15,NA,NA,TGTGCCAGCAGCCAAGACCAGGGAGGCCCCTACGAGCAGTACTTC,CASSQDQGGPYEQYF
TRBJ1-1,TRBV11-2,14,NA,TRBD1,TGTGCCAGCAGCTTAGAAGGGGGCGTCACTGAAGCTTTCTTT,CASSLEGGVTEAFF
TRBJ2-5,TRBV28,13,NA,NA,TGTGCCAGCAGTTCTTTTCACCAAGAGACCCAGTACTTC,CASSSFHQETQYF
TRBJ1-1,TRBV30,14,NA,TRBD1,TGTGCCCATGAACGGACAGGATCGGACACTGAAGCTTTCTTT,CAHERTGSDTEAFF
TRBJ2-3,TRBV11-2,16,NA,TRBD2,TGTGCCAGCAGCCTCATAGCGGGAGGCGGATCAGATACGCAGTATTTT,CASSLIAGGGSDTQYF
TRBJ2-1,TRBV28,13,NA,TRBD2,TGTGCCAGCAGCAAACTAGCGGGAGTAATTGCGTTCTTC,CASSKLAGVIAFF
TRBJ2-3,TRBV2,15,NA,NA,TGTGCCAGCAGTGAGTACGAGGGCCAGGGAGATACGCAGTATTTT,CASSEYEGQGDTQYF
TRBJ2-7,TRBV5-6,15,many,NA,TGTGCCAGCAGCTGGACCCGGGAAAACTCCTACGAGCAGTACTTC,CASSWTRENSYEQYF
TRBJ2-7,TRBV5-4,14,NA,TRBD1,TGTGCCAGCAGCGACCGGGACAGGGACCACGAGCAGTACTTC,CASSDRDRDHEQYF
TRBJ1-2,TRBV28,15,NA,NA,TGTGCCAGCAGTTTGGGAAAGGGGGATTTCTATGGCTACACCTTC,CASSLGKGDFYGYTF
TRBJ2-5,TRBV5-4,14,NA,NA,TGTGCCAGCAGCTCCAGTGGTAGGCAAGAGACCCAGTACTTC,CASSSSGRQETQYF
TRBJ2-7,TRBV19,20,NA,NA,TGTGCCAGTACTCTCCCCTGGGGGAAATGCCGGCCTTTCCACTCCTACGAGCAGTACTTC,CASTLPWGKCRPFHSYEQYF
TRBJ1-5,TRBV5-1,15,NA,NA,TGCGCCAGCAGCTTGAGCGGCAGGGAGGCTCAGCCCCAGCATTTT,CASSLSGREAQPQHF
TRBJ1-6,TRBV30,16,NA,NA,TGTGCCTGGAAGAGGTGGGGTCTCCCCCGGGATTCACCCCTCCACTTT,CAWKRWGLPRDSPLHF
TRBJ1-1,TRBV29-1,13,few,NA,TGCAGCGGACAAAAAGGGGACTTCCCTGAAGCTTTCTTT,CSGQKGDFPEAFF
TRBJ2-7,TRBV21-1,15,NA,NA,TGTGCCAGCAGCAAAGCAGGACTAGCGGGAGTTGAGCAGTACTTC,CASSKAGLAGVEQYF
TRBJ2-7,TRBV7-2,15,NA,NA,TGTGCCAGCAGCCCCGCAGGGGGGTTTGAGTACGAGCAGTACTTC,CASSPAGGFEYEQYF
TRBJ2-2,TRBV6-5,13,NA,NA,TGTGCCAGCAGACACCGGAGGGCCGGGGAGCTGTTTTTT,CASRHRRAGELFF
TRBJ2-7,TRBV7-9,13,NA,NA,TGTGCCAGCAGCTTATATACGGACTACGAGCAGTACTTC,CASSLYTDYEQYF
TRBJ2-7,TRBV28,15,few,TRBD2,TGTGCCAGCAGTTTAAAAATAGCGGGGATTTACGAGCAGTACTTC,CASSLKIAGIYEQYF
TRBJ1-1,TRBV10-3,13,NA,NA,TGTGCCATCAGTGCGGCAGGGAGTAGTGAAGCTTTCTTT,CAISAAGSSEAFF
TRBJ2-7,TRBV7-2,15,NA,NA,TGTGCCAGCAGCTTAGGGGTCCGGTCTACCTACGAGCAGTACTTC,CASSLGVRSTYEQYF
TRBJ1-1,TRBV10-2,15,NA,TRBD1,TGCGCCAGCAGTGCACGGACAGGGGATAACACTGAAGCTTTCTTT,CASSARTGDNTEAFF
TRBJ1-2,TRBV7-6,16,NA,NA,TGTGCCAGCAGCTTAGGGCTAGGGGGAGCGAACTATGGCTACACCTTC,CASSLGLGGANYGYTF
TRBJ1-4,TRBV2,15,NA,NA,TGTGCCAGCAGTGAAGGATTCGGGGGCCATGAAAAACTGTTTTTT,CASSEGFGGHEKLFF
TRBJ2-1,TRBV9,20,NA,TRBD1,TGTGCCAGCAGCGCCCATACCGGGACAGGGGCCAGAGCCTCCTACAATGAGCAGTTCTTC,CASSAHTGTGARASYNEQFF
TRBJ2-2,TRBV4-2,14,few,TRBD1,TGTGCCAGCAGCGGACGGGACAGAGGCGGGGAGCTGTTTTTT,CASSGRDRGGELFF
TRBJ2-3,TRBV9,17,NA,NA,TGTGCCAGCAGCTTCCGGGGCCGGGCCGACCCCACAGATACGCAGTATTTT,CASSFRGRADPTDTQYF
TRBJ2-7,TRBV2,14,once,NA,TGTGCCAGCAGTGGGGAAACTTACTCCTACGAGCAGTACTTC,CASSGETYSYEQYF
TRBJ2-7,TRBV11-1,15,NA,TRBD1,TGTGCCAGCAGCTTATACGGACAGGGATACTACGAGCAGTACTTC,CASSLYGQGYYEQYF
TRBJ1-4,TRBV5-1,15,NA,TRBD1,TGCGCCAGCAGCTTGTTAGGGACAGGAGACGAAAAACTGTTTTTT,CASSLLGTGDEKLFF
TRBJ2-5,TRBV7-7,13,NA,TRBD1,TGTGCCAGCAGCTATGGGACAGTGGAGACCCAGTACTTC,CASSYGTVETQYF